The clone carrying this T cell receptor (beta chain) has only one observation. In the authors' workflow: Reference gene primer amplification gave nucleated cell count estimates. The repertoire was sequenced with immunoSEQ multiplex PCR; TCRdb's copy has only in-frame clones and lacks some. V, J and clone size are taken as reported in that table, and D and trimming were inferred from the DNA itself. The sample consists of some 390,000 clones, more than 75% of them appearing once. The entry originates in a study of blood T cell repertoires in COVID-19. Study background: The United States, Italy and Spain supplied acute and convalescent COVID-19 samples. Sources were T cells, B-cell-depleted T cells, or PBMCs; the material itself was cDNA or gDNA.

J gave up 8 bases and V 6 bases, and 13 bases lay outside the gene matches. The germline gives CDR1 SNHLY, CDR2 FYNNEI. The CDR3 is 16 residues long. Sequenced sample: peripheral blood. V usage is TRBV2 and J usage is TRBJ2-1; TRBD1 matches at 10 bases. This TCR derives from a human donor in a cohort sampled during active COVID-19. In nucleotides, the CDR3 is TGTGCCAGCAGGCTTATTTCCGGGACAGGGGAGGATGAGCAGTTCTTC. As protein: CASRLISGTGEDEQFF.